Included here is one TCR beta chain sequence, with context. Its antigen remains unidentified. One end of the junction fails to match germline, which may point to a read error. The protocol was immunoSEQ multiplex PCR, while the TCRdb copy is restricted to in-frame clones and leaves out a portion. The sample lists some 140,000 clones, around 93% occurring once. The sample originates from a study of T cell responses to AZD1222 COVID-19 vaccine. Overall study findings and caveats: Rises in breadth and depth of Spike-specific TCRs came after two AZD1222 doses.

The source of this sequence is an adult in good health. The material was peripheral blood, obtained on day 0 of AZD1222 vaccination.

CDR3 amino acids: CASSYSMDSNNEQFF. CDR3 in DNA: TGTGCCAGCAGTTACTCGATGGACTCCAACAATGAGCAGTTCTTC. The rearrangement uses TRBV6-5 and TRBJ2-1; D may be TRBD2 (5 bases). Germline CDR1 MNHEY, CDR2 SVGAGI. The CDR3 extends over 15 amino acids.